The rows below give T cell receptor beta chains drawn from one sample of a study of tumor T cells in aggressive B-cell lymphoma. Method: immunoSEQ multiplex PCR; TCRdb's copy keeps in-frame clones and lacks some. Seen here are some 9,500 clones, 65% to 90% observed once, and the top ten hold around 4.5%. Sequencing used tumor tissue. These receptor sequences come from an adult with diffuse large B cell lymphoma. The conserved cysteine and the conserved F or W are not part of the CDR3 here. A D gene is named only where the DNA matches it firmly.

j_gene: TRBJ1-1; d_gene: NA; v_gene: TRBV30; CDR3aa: AWSDGGREAF
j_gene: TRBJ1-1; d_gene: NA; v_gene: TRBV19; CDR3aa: ASSIPRGTTEVTGTEAF
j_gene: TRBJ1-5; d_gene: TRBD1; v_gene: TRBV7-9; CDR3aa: ASSSGQASNQPQH
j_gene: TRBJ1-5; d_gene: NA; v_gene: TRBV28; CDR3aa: ASRGSNQPQH
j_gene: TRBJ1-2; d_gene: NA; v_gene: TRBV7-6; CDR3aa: ASSEGNAYGYT
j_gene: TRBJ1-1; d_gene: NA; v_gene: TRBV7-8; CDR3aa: ASSLDLGRRGAEAF
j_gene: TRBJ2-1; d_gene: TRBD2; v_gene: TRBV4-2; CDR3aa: ASSSSGSSYNEQF
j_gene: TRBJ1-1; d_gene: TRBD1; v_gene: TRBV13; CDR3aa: ASSPDRDTEAF
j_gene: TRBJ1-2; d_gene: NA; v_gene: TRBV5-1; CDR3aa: ASSLDGGAYGYT
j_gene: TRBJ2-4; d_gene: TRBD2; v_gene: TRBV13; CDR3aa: ASSLSASGKRNIQY
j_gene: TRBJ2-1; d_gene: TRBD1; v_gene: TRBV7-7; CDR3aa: ASSPTSTGVGQF
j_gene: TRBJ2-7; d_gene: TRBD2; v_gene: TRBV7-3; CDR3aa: ASSFSSGLAYEQY
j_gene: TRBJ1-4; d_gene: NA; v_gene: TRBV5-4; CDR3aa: ASSLGGNSNEKLF
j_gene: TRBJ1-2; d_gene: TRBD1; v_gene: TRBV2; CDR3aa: ASRDRGRYGYT